A single sample is the source of the 20 T cell receptor beta chains below, sequenced in a study of cytomegalovirus exposure and HLA in healthy donors. The PCR made use of 60 Vbeta and 13 Jbeta primers. Using immunoSEQ multiplex PCR, the repertoire was profiled, and TCRdb retains in-frame clones only, with some absent. The data hold about 160,000 clones, with approximately 72% observed a single time. The specimen was PBMCs. Receptors were obtained from a female donor in good health and CMV-seronegative.

The chain joins TRBV25-1 to TRBJ2-7; D remains unclear. The V end lost 3 bases, the J end lost 7 bases, and 7 bases lay between the germline ends. The CDR3 is 11 residues long. Germline V lookup: CDR1 MGHDK, CDR2 SYGVNS. CDR3 in DNA: TGTGCCAGCAGTGACCCCATTGAGCAGTACTTC. Translation gives CASSDPIEQYF.

The rearrangement links TRBV29-1 to TRBJ1-2; unclear D gene. CDR3 length: 12 residues. The V end lost 5 bases, the J end lost 2 bases, and 9 bases lay between the germline ends. From germline, CDR1 is SQVTM and CDR2 ANQGSEA. The CDR3 region has the DNA TGCAGCGTTCTTGAGGGCAACTATGGCTACACCTTC. It translates to CSVLEGNYGYTF.

This rearrangement joins TRBV19 to TRBJ1-2, with D perhaps TRBD1 (5 bases). Trimming removed 2 bases at V and 5 bases at J, with 15 bases between. The germline CDR1 and CDR2 sequences are LNHDA and SQIVND (reference sequence). The CDR3 loop spans 15 amino acids. CDR3 coding DNA: TGTGCCAGTAGTATAAAAAGAAGGGGAGGATATGGCTACACCTTC. It encodes CASSIKRRGGYGYTF.

This clone was observed a few times. The chain recombines TRBV4-1 with TRBJ2-7, with 10 bases identical to TRBD2. This CDR3 has 18 amino acids. Germline values: CDR1 MGHRA, CDR2 YSYEKL. V shed 1 base and J 0 bases; nucleotides not matched to a gene: 9. The chain's CDR3 is CASSQGILGTSASYEQYF. In nucleotides, the CDR3 is TGCGCCAGCAGCCAAGGAATTCTAGGGACTAGCGCCTCCTACGAGCAGTACTTC.

In nucleotides, the CDR3 is TGTGCCAGCAGCTCGGGACTAGCGGACCGAGCCAAAAACATTCAGTACTTC. It yields the protein CASSSGLADRAKNIQYF. The V gene is TRBV5-4, the J gene TRBJ2-4; 11 bases agree with TRBD2. Per the germline V gene, CDR1 is SGHNT and CDR2 is YYREEE (reference sequence). V was pared by 3 bases and J by 0 bases, with 5 bases of the junction left unmatched. This CDR3 has 17 amino acids.

The chain links TRBV20-1 to TRBJ2-7, with 7 bases lining up with TRBD2. This CDR3 contains 11 residues. The ends lost 3 bases at V and 4 bases at J; junction bases unmatched: 0. The germline CDR1 and CDR2 sequences are DFQATT and SNEGSKA (reference sequence). The CDR3 loop reads CSASGGYEQYF. The CDR3 DNA reads as TGCAGTGCTAGCGGGGGGTACGAGCAGTACTTC.

There are a few counts of this clone. As DNA, the CDR3 is TGTGCCAGCAGCTTAGACAGGTCTGGGGCCAACGTCCTGACTTTC. Protein product: CASSLDRSGANVLTF. The chain uses TRBV2 and TRBJ2-6, with a tentative D call TRBD1 (6 bases). The CDR3 has 15 amino acids. CDR1 is SNHLY and CDR2 is FYNNEI in the germline V gene. The ends were cut back, 6 bases at V and 1 base at J, with 10 bases in the middle.

This clone was counted a few times. The rearrangement links TRBV2 to TRBJ1-2; 7 nucleotides match TRBD1. Germline CDR1 is SNHLY and CDR2 is FYNNEI. The ends lost 6 bases at V and 4 bases at J; junction bases unmatched: 8. The CDR3 runs 14 residues. CDR3 nucleotides: TGTGCCAGCAGCGGACAGGCGGGGACCTATGGCTACACCTTC. Translated: CASSGQAGTYGYTF.

The gene calls are TRBV5-6 and TRBJ2-4, with D perhaps TRBD1 (6 bases). Germline V gene lookup returns CDR1 SGHDT and CDR2 YYEEEE. This CDR3 contains 16 residues. Trimming removed 4 bases from V and 1 base from J, with 15 bases in between. CDR3 sequence (DNA): TGTGCCAGCAGCCCGGACAGACTTGAGGCCAAAAACATTCAGTACTTC. Amino acid sequence: CASSPDRLEAKNIQYF.

The rearrangement joins TRBV4-1 to TRBJ1-2, with 7 bases matching TRBD1. This CDR3 is 16 amino acids long. Germline-derived CDR1 and CDR2 are MGHRA and YSYEKL. J was trimmed by 3 bases and V by 4 bases; bases with no gene match: 11. The CDR3 nucleotides are TGCGCCAGCAGCCGGGCTTCGACAGGGCAGGACTATGGCTACACCTTC. It translates to CASSRASTGQDYGYTF.

The chain links TRBV7-9 to TRBJ2-6; 7 bases agree with TRBD2. J lost 1 base, V lost 3 bases, and 6 bases had no gene match. Looked up from germline, CDR1 is SEHNR and CDR2 is FQNEAQ (reference sequence). There are 17 residues in the CDR3. The CDR3 protein is CASSFRRGESGANVLTF. For the CDR3, the DNA is TGTGCCAGCAGCTTCCGTCGGGGGGAATCTGGGGCCAACGTCCTGACTTTC.

This chain links TRBV7-9 with TRBJ2-3, with D perhaps matching TRBD2 (5 bases). V was clipped by 4 bases and J by 3 bases, with 11 bases between them. The CDR3 length is 14 residues. The germline V gene has CDR1 SEHNR and CDR2 FQNEAQ (reference sequence). The CDR3 here is CASSSTISTDTQYF. DNA for the CDR3: TGTGCCAGCAGCTCGACTATAAGTACAGATACGCAGTATTTT. The full variable domain, completed using reference TRBV7-9 and TRBJ2-3, is DTGVSQNPRHKITKRGQNVTFRCDPISEHNRLYWYRQTLGQGPEFLTYFQNEAQLEKSRLLSDRFSAERPKGSFSTLEIQRTEQGDSAMYLCASSSTISTDTQYFGPGTRLTVL.

The chain is built from TRBV19 and TRBJ1-2; TRBD1 is a possible D gene (5 bases). V lost 1 base and J lost 1, with 7 bases in between. Germline V gene sequence: CDR1 LNHDA, CDR2 SQIVND (reference sequence). The CDR3 has 14 amino acids. The chain's CDR3 is CASSIVGVNYGYTF. As DNA, the CDR3 is TGTGCCAGTAGTATAGTAGGGGTTAACTATGGCTACACCTTC.

The CDR3 is CASSLSTGNYGYTF. CDR3 nucleotides: TGTGCCAGCAGTTTATCGACAGGGAACTATGGCTACACCTTC. V usage is TRBV7-8 and J usage is TRBJ1-2; TRBD1 matches 7 bases. The CDR3 covers 14 residues. Per germline, CDR1 SGHVS and CDR2 FQNEAQ. V lost 6 bases to trimming and J lost 2 bases; unmatched junction nucleotides: 6.

The rearrangement uses TRBV7-9 and TRBJ1-4; D remains ambiguous. Germline V CDR1 and CDR2: SEHNR, FQNEAQ (reference sequence). Trimming removed 5 bases at V and 0 bases at J, with 7 bases between. The CDR3 totals 14 residues. This CDR3 is CASSTTATNEKLFF. DNA for the CDR3: TGTGCCAGCAGCACGACTGCAACTAATGAAAAACTGTTTTTT.

The chain links TRBV2 to TRBJ2-3; TRBD1 aligns across 7 bases. The CDR3 has 14 amino acids. V gave up 3 bases and J gave up 5 bases; unmatched junction bases: 5. Germline V gene data show CDR1 as SNHLY and CDR2 as FYNNEI. The CDR3 DNA is TGTGCCAGCAGTGAGACTACAGGGGAAGATACGCAGTATTTT. Translated, it gives CASSETTGEDTQYF.

The sample holds one count of this clone. This chain links TRBV7-9 with TRBJ2-1; maybe TRBD1 (5 bases). V was shortened by 4 bases and J by 8 bases, with 15 bases between the two germline ends. The CDR3 spans 14 residues. Germline V gene sequence: CDR1 SEHNR, CDR2 FQNEAQ (reference sequence). The CDR3 DNA reads as TGTGCCAGCAGCTCCCCAGGGCTCACCTATGAGCAGTTCTTC. Translated: CASSSPGLTYEQFF.

The chain couples TRBV6-5 to TRBJ2-2; D uncertain. The CDR3 runs 12 residues. The germline V and J ends were trimmed by 6 bases and 3 bases, with 5 bases remaining between them. CDR1 is MNHEY and CDR2 is SVGAGI in the germline V gene. The CDR3 DNA sequence: TGTGCCAGCAGAGGAGACACCGGGGAGCTGTTTTTT. Its protein is CASRGDTGELFF.

CDR3 amino acids: CASSGRGPGDYEQYF. The DNA of the CDR3 is TGTGCCAGCAGTGGAAGGGGTCCCGGAGACTACGAGCAGTACTTC. This chain uses TRBV27 with TRBJ2-7, with D possibly matching TRBD1 (5 bases). This CDR3 region has 15 residues. Germline V CDR1 and CDR2: MNHEY, SMNVEV (reference sequence). The germline V and J ends were trimmed by 5 bases and 3 bases, with 17 bases remaining between them.

This sequence joins TRBV11-2 and TRBJ2-7; 7 bases fit TRBD2. V was pared by 0 bases and J by 6 bases, with 8 bases of the junction left unmatched. CDR3 size: 15 residues. Germline V lookup: CDR1 SGHAT, CDR2 FQNNGV. The DNA of the CDR3 is TGTGCCAGCAGCTTAGACCGCGGGAGAGGGAGCGAGCAGTACTTC. Translating gives CASSLDRGRGSEQYF.